The subject of this entry is one T cell receptor (beta chain). Its antigen is currently unknown. Sample time point: week 23, last vaccination. The content of each vaccine dose was 300 ug of mutant IDH1 20-mer peptide, and topical imiquimod accompanied it. This sample was included in a study of a mutant IDH1 vaccine in newly diagnosed glioma. Trimming took off 4 bases at V and 1 base at J, with 12 bases between the two ends. CDR3 length: 14 residues. Germline CDR1 and CDR2: SGHRS and YFSETQ. Using immunoSEQ multiplex PCR, the repertoire was profiled, and TCRdb retains in-frame clones only, with some absent. In the table there are approximately 60,000 clones, approximately 78% of which are singletons.

The specimen comprised PBMCs, sampled from a glioma patient whose treatment included an IDH1 peptide vaccine. This clonotype was sampled from a woman in her thirties or forties with glioma. Some clones in this sample may be carry-over from other donors' samples. The chain links TRBV5-1 to TRBJ2-7; D call uncertain. The CDR3: CASSLDGSSYEQYF. For the CDR3, the DNA is TGCGCCAGCAGCCTCGATGGCAGTTCCTACGAGCAGTACTTC.